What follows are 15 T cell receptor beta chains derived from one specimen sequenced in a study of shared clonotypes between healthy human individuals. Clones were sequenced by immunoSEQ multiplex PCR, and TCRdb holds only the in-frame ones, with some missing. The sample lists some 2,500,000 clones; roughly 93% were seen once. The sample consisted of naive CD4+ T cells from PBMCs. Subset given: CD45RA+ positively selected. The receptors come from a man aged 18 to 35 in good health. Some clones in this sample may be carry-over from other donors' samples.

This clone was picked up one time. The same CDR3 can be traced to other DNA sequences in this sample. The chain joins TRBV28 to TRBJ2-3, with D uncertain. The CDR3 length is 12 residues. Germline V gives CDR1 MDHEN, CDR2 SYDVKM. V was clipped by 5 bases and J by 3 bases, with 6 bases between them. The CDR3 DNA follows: TGTGCCAGCAGTCGCAGGACAGATACGCAGTATTTT. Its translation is CASSRRTDTQYF.

DNA of the CDR3: TGTGCCAGCAAGTTAGTTGGCGGGACTAGCGCACACAATGAGCAGTTCTTC. Translated: CASKLVGGTSAHNEQFF. This chain uses TRBV28 with TRBJ2-1; 10 bases are a match to TRBD2. The CDR3 consists of 17 residues. In germline, CDR1 is MDHEN, CDR2 SYDVKM. The ends lost 7 bases at V and 5 bases at J; junction bases unmatched: 14.

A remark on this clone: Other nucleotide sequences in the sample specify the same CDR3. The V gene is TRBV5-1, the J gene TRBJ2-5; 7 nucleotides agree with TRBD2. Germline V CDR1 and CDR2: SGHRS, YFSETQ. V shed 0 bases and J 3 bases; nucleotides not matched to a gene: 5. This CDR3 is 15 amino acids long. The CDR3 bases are TGCGCCAGCAGCTTGGTCCCTAGCGGCAAAGAGACCCAGTACTTC. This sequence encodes CASSLVPSGKETQYF.

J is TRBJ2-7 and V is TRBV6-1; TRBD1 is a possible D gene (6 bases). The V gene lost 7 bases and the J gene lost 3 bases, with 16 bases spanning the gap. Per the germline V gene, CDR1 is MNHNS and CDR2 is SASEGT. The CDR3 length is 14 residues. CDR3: CASMQGGLVYEQYF. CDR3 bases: TGTGCCAGCATGCAAGGGGGTTTGGTCTACGAGCAGTACTTC.

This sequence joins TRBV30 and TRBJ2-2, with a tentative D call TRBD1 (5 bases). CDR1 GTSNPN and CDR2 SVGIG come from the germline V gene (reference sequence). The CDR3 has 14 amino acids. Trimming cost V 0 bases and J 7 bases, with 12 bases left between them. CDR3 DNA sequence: TGTGCCTGGAGTGTGACAGCTCCTCTCGGGGAGCTGTTTTTT. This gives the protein CAWSVTAPLGELFF.

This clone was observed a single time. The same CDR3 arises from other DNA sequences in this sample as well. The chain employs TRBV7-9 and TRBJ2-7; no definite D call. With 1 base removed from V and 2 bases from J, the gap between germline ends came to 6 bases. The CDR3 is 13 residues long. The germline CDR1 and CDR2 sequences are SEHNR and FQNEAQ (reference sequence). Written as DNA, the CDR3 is TGTGCCAGCAGCTTAGTAACTCCCTACGAGCAGTACTTC. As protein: CASSLVTPYEQYF.

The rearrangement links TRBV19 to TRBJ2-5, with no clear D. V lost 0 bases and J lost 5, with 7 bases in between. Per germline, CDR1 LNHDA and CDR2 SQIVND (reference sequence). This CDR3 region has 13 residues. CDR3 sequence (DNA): TGTGCCAGTAGTATAGAAGGGCTGGAGACCCAGTACTTC. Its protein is CASSIEGLETQYF.

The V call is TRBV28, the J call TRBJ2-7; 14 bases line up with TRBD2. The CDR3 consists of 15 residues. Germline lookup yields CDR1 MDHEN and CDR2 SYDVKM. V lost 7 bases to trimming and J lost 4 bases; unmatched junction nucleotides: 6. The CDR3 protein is CASTPGTSGSYEQYF. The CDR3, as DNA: TGTGCCAGCACGCCAGGGACTAGCGGGAGTTACGAGCAGTACTTC.

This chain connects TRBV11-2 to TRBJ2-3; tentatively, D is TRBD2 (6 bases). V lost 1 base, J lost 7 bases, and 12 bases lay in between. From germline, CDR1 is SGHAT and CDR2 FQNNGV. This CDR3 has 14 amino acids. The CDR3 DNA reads TGTGCCAGCAGCTTAGGCCCGGGAGCGTATACGCAGTATTTT. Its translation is CASSLGPGAYTQYF.

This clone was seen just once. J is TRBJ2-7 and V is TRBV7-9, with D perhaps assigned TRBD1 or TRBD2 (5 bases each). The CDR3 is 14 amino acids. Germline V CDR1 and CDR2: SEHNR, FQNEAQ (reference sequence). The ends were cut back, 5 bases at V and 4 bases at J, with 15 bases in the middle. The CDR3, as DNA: TGTGCCAGCAGCCCGAGCCGTGAGGGGTACGAGCAGTACTTC. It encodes CASSPSREGYEQYF. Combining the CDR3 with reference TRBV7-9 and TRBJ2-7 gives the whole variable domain DTGVSQNPRHKITKRGQNVTFRCDPISEHNRLYWYRQTLGQGPEFLTYFQNEAQLEKSRLLSDRFSAERPKGSFSTLEIQRTEQGDSAMYLCASSPSREGYEQYFGPGTRLTVT.

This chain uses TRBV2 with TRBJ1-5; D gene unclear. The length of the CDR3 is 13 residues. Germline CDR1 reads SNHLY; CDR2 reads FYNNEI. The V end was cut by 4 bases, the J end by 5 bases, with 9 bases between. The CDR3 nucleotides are TGTGCCAGCAGTGGGGAATCCTATCAGCCCCAGCATTTT. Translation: CASSGESYQPQHF.

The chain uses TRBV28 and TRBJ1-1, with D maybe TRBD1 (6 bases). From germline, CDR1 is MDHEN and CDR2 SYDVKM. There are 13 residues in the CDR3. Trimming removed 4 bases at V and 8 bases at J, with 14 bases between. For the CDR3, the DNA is TGTGCCAGCAGTTCCGTGGACAGCCGCGAAGCTTTCTTT. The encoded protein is CASSSVDSREAFF.

The CDR3 DNA reads TGCAGCGTGGGGGGTCATGAAGCTTTCTTT. Protein sequence: CSVGGHEAFF. The rearrangement joins TRBV29-1 to TRBJ1-1, with TRBD1 as a possible D gene (5 bases). V shed 6 bases and J shed 7 bases, with 9 bases lying between them. This CDR3 has 10 residues. Germline V CDR1 and CDR2: SQVTM, ANQGSEA.

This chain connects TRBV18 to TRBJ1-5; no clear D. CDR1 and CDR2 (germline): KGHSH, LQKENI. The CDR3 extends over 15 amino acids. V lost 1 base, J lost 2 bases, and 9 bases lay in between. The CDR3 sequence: CASSPQGTRNQPQHF. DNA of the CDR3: TGTGCCAGCTCACCACAGGGCACTCGCAATCAGCCCCAGCATTTT.

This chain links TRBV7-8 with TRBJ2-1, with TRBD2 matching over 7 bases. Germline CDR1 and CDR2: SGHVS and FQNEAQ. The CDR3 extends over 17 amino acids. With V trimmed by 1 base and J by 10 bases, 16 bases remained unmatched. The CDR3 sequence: CASSLVVGRGSVWEQFF. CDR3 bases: TGTGCCAGCAGCTTAGTCGTGGGTCGCGGGAGTGTTTGGGAGCAGTTCTTC.